Listed below are T cell receptor beta chains from one sample, sequenced in a study of blood T cell repertoires in COVID-19. The data were produced by immunoSEQ multiplex PCR, yet TCRdb's version contains in-frame clones alone and is incomplete. The data hold around 150,000 clones, with about 89% observed a single time. The sample taken for sequencing was peripheral blood. The receptors were sampled from a middle-aged man with active COVID-19. Both conserved end residues are part of each CDR3. The order of the fields is V gene, clone size, D gene, J gene, CDR3 protein, CDR3 DNA. The D gene is left open where the match is weak. Clone size is not always given. Where it is, it says once, few, many or a class for expanded clones.

TRBV7-2	-	-	TRBJ1-6	CASSLNRGPNSPLHF	TGTGCCAGCAGCCTCAACCGGGGTCCAAATTCACCCCTCCACTTT
TRBV18	once	TRBD1	TRBJ2-7	CASSQDRDRVSYEQYF	TGTGCCAGCTCACAGGACCGGGACAGGGTGTCCTACGAGCAGTACTTC
TRBV7-2	-	TRBD2	TRBJ2-7	CASSLLAGGLEQYF	TGTGCCAGCAGCTTACTAGCGGGGGGGCTCGAGCAGTACTTC
TRBV6-6	-	-	TRBJ2-3	CASRLDLSSTDTQYF	TGTGCCAGCCGGTTAGACTTGTCTAGCACAGATACGCAGTATTTT
TRBV27	-	-	TRBJ2-7	CASSSGRGSYEQYF	TGTGCCAGCAGTTCGGGCAGGGGATCCTACGAGCAGTACTTC
TRBV7-9	-	-	TRBJ1-1	CASAPLLRGGTEAFF	TGTGCCAGCGCCCCCCTACTCCGGGGTGGCACTGAAGCTTTCTTT
TRBV7-8	-	-	TRBJ2-6	CASREGQMLGANVLTF	TGTGCCAGCAGGGAGGGACAGATGTTGGGGGCCAACGTCCTGACTTTC
TRBV11-2	once	TRBD2	TRBJ2-5	CASSLRLAGGEAQYF	TGTGCCAGCAGCTTAAGACTAGCGGGTGGTGAGGCCCAGTACTTC
TRBV2	once	-	TRBJ1-1	CAPHPAYGGENTEAFF	TGTGCCCCCCACCCCGCGTATGGGGGCGAGAACACTGAAGCTTTCTTT
TRBV2	-	TRBD2	TRBJ2-3	CASSANGLAGDTQYF	TGTGCCAGCAGTGCAAACGGACTAGCGGGAGATACGCAGTATTTT
TRBV18	-	-	TRBJ2-3	CASSLLGLVTDTQYF	TGTGCCAGCTCACTCTTAGGCCTAGTGACAGATACGCAGTATTTT
TRBV6-5	once	-	TRBJ1-2	CASSLETSGYGYTF	TGTGCCAGCAGTCTGGAGACCTCCGGGTATGGCTACACCTTC
TRBV6-5	-	TRBD1	TRBJ1-2	CASTRQGGGYTF	TGTGCCAGCACCAGACAGGGAGGTGGCTACACCTTC
TRBV30	-	TRBD1	TRBJ1-2	CAWSPRQGRYTF	TGTGCCTGGAGCCCTCGACAGGGGAGGTACACCTTC
TRBV25-1	-	TRBD2	TRBJ2-2	CASSDPGGVTGELFF	TGTGCCAGCAGTGACCCGGGGGGGGTCACCGGGGAGCTGTTTTTT
TRBV3-1/TRBV3-2	-	TRBD2	TRBJ2-1	CASSPAGGQSYNEQFF	TGTGCCAGCAGCCCAGCGGGGGGGCAGTCCTACAATGAGCAGTTCTTC
TRBV19	once	TRBD2	TRBJ2-3	CASRLTSGGTDTQYF	TGTGCCAGTAGACTAACTAGCGGGGGGACAGATACGCAGTATTTT
TRBV6-5	-	-	TRBJ2-4	CATRQGDAKNIQYF	TGTGCGACCCGGCAGGGCGACGCCAAAAACATTCAGTACTTC
TRBV7-8	-	-	TRBJ1-1	CASSTNAGSEAFF	TGTGCCAGCAGCACCAATGCGGGGTCTGAAGCTTTCTTT
TRBV28	-	TRBD1	TRBJ2-7	CASTPGQGYEQYF	TGTGCCAGCACCCCGGGACAGGGGTACGAGCAGTACTTC
TRBV18	-	TRBD1	TRBJ2-3	CASSPGQGNSDTQYF	TGTGCCAGCTCACCGGGACAGGGGAATTCGGATACGCAGTATTTT
TRBV4-3	-	TRBD2	TRBJ2-1	CASSQVRASGSNEQFF	TGCGCCAGCAGCCAAGTTAGGGCTAGCGGATCCAATGAGCAGTTCTTC
TRBV2	-	TRBD1	TRBJ1-1	CASDLGTAGNTEAFF	TGTGCCAGCGACCTTGGGACAGCCGGGAACACTGAAGCTTTCTTT
TRBV30	-	-	TRBJ1-4	CAWSVQEKLFF	TGTGCCTGGAGTGTACAGGAAAAACTGTTTTTT